The 18 T cell receptor beta chains listed next were all sequenced from one sample in a study of blood T cell repertoires in COVID-19. Clones were read by immunoSEQ multiplex PCR, and TCRdb kept only the in-frame ones, dropping some. The table lists roughly 250,000 clones, over 80% of them singletons, with around 5.2% in the top ten. Sequencing input: peripheral blood. The receptor source for this set is a human donor in a cohort sampled during active COVID-19.

The rearrangement uses TRBV9 and TRBJ2-6, with 10 bases lining up with TRBD1. This CDR3 region has 18 residues. V dropped 3 bases and J dropped 2; count of bases not matched to a gene: 8. CDR1 SGDLS and CDR2 YYNGEE come from the germline V gene. The CDR3 bases are TGTGCCAGCAGCGAAAGGACAGGGGGGACCACTGGGGCCAACGTCCTGACTTTC. Amino acid sequence: CASSERTGGTTGANVLTF. The complete variable domain, with remaining parts taken from reference TRBV9 and TRBJ2-6, reads DSGVTQTPKHLITATGQRVTLRCSPRSGDLSVYWYQQSLDQGLQFLIQYYNGEERAKGNILERFSAQQFPDLHSELNLSSLELGDSALYFCASSERTGGTTGANVLTFGAGSRLTVL.

The chain uses TRBV4-2 and TRBJ2-3; 10 bases map to TRBD2. Trimming at V came to 1 base and at J to 5 bases, leaving 9 bases not matched to a gene. The CDR3 spans 17 residues. The V gene's germline CDR1 is LGHNA and CDR2 YNFKEQ. The CDR3 DNA is TGTGCCAGCAGCCAAGGGGGCGGGCTAGCGGGAGAAGATACGCAGTATTTT. Its protein is CASSQGGGLAGEDTQYF.

The chain joins TRBV28 to TRBJ2-1; 11 bases match TRBD1. Unmatched junction bases numbered 5, after V lost 4 bases and J lost 6 bases. Germline CDR1 reads MDHEN; CDR2 reads SYDVKM. The CDR3 runs to 15 residues. The CDR3 sequence is CASSSTGTGGNEQFF. The CDR3 bases are TGTGCCAGCAGTTCTACCGGGACAGGGGGCAATGAGCAGTTCTTC.

The chain is built from TRBV7-9 and TRBJ1-1; 11 bases are shared with TRBD1. The V and J ends lost 5 bases and 3 bases, in that order; junction bases with no gene match: 2. This CDR3 contains 14 residues. CDR1 is SEHNR, CDR2 FQNEAQ, per germline (reference sequence). The CDR3 loop is CASSQGQGDTEAFF. In DNA, the CDR3 is TGTGCCAGCAGCCAGGGACAGGGGGACACTGAAGCTTTCTTT.

This clone appeared a single time. V usage is TRBV5-6 and J usage is TRBJ1-2; 10 nucleotides match TRBD1. Trimming removed 4 bases from V and 4 bases from J; junction bases left unmatched: 7. Germline V gives CDR1 SGHDT, CDR2 YYEEEE. CDR3 size: 15 residues. CDR3 DNA: TGTGCCAGCAGCCCGCGGACAGGGGGTGTCTATGGCTACACCTTC. It translates to CASSPRTGGVYGYTF.

A note on this clone: The junction departs from the called germline gene at one end, perhaps through a read error. The chain recombines TRBV7-7 with TRBJ2-3; TRBD2 agrees at 7 bases. CDR1 is SSHAT, CDR2 FNYEAQ, per germline (reference sequence). The CDR3 runs 16 residues. CDR3 residues: CASSLGGDSSTDTQYF. As DNA, the CDR3 is TGTGCTAGCAGCCTTGGGGGGGACTCTAGCACAGATACGCAGTATTTT.

To note about this clone: At one of its ends the junction is not consistent with the germline gene, which may arise from a read error. The chain has TRBV19 and TRBJ2-7; 8 nucleotides match TRBD2. Germline-derived CDR1 and CDR2 are LNHDA and SQIVND (reference sequence). The CDR3 totals 16 residues. CDR3 sequence reads: CATTHSGSSLSHEQYF. The CDR3 region has the DNA TGTGCCACCACCCACAGCGGGAGTAGTCTCTCCCACGAGCAGTACTTC. The entire variable domain, with the rest obtained from reference TRBV19 and TRBJ2-7, is as follows: DGGITQSPKYLFRKEGQNVTLSCEQNLNHDAMYWYRQDPGQGLRLIYYSQIVNDFQKGDIAEGYSVSREKKESFPLTVTSAQKNPTAFYLCATTHSGSSLSHEQYFGPGTRLTVT.

The chain combines TRBV7-2 with TRBJ1-3; 8 bases line up with TRBD1. The CDR3 spans 16 residues. The V and J ends lost 1 base and 3 bases, in that order; junction bases with no gene match: 5. The germline gives CDR1 SGHTA, CDR2 FQGNSA. The CDR3 protein is CASSLDRGGFGNTIYF. CDR3 sequence (DNA): TGTGCCAGCAGCTTAGACAGGGGGGGTTTTGGAAACACCATATATTTT.

This clone is a singleton in its sample. This chain uses TRBV23-1 with TRBJ2-2; 9 nucleotides align to TRBD1. TRBV23-1 is identified as an open reading frame with a role that is uncertain. V lost 2 bases and J lost 7; bases outside the gene matches: 20. The length of the CDR3 is 20 residues. DNA for the CDR3: TGCGCCAGCAGTCAAATGGGGCCCCGCCTACAGGGGGCTATCGGCGGGGAGCTGTTTTTT. It translates to CASSQMGPRLQGAIGGELFF.

The rearrangement links TRBV9 to TRBJ2-1, with TRBD2 identical over 7 bases. The CDR3 covers 15 residues. V dropped 0 bases and J dropped 9; count of bases not matched to a gene: 9. Germline CDR1 is SGDLS and CDR2 is YYNGEE. In nucleotides, the CDR3 is TGTGCCAGCAGCGTAGGGCTAGCGGTTCAACGTGAGCAGTTCTTC. Its translation: CASSVGLAVQREQFF.

The J gene is TRBJ1-2, the V gene TRBV9; 7 nucleotides agree with TRBD1. Trimming took 2 bases from V and 6 from J; bases not matched to a gene: 1. The germline gives CDR1 SGDLS, CDR2 YYNGEE. The length of the CDR3 is 12 residues. CDR3 sequence reads: CASSVGTDGYTF. CDR3 in DNA: TGTGCCAGCAGCGTCGGGACAGATGGCTACACCTTC.

The chain employs TRBV2 and TRBJ2-7; TRBD2 agrees at 8 bases. There are 14 residues in the CDR3. V trimming: 7 bases; J trimming: 3 bases; junction bases outside the gene matches: 8. From germline, CDR1 is SNHLY and CDR2 FYNNEI. Written as DNA, the CDR3 is TGTGCCAGCACCAAGAGCGGGAGATACTACGAGCAGTACTTC. Residues: CASTKSGRYYEQYF.

The J gene is TRBJ1-6, the V gene TRBV3-1 (or the pseudogene TRBV3-2), with 7 positions matching TRBD1. Trimming removed 1 base from V and 11 bases from J; junction bases left unmatched: 5. The CDR3 extends over 14 amino acids. In germline, CDR1 is LGHDT, CDR2 YNNKEL (reference sequence). This CDR3 is CASSQVNRGAPLHF. The CDR3 DNA reads as TGTGCCAGCAGCCAAGTGAACAGGGGCGCACCCCTCCACTTT.

The chain recombines TRBV7-6 with TRBJ2-5; 7 positions agree with TRBD1. Trimming cost V 1 base and J 5 bases; bases outside gene matches: 7. This CDR3 region has 15 residues. CDR1 and CDR2 from the germline V gene are SGHVS and FNYEAQ. The DNA of the CDR3 is TGTGCCAGCAGCTTAGGGGCAGGGGGTCGGGAGACCCAGTACTTC. Translated, it gives CASSLGAGGRETQYF.

This chain links TRBV5-4 with TRBJ2-7, with TRBD1 identical over 11 bases. The germline CDR1 and CDR2 sequences are SGHNT and YYREEE (reference sequence). V shed 4 bases, J shed 3 bases, and the junction held 9 bases outside the gene matches. This CDR3 contains 16 residues. The CDR3 nucleotides read TGTGCCAGCAGCGCCTTACGGGGACAGGGGGACTACGAGCAGTACTTC. Protein product: CASSALRGQGDYEQYF.

The chain joins TRBV7-2 to TRBJ1-2; weak D call: TRBD1 (6 bases). Per germline, CDR1 SGHTA and CDR2 FQGNSA. This CDR3 region has 16 residues. Trimming removed 2 bases from V and 2 bases from J, with 15 bases in between. The CDR3 is CASSLPGQHGNYGYTF. DNA for the CDR3: TGTGCCAGCAGCTTACCAGGACAGCACGGAAACTATGGCTACACCTTC.

The rearrangement links TRBV10-3 to TRBJ2-3; D may be TRBD2 (6 bases). Germline lookup yields CDR1 ENHRY and CDR2 SYGVKD. The V end was cut by 6 bases, the J end by 6 bases, with 16 bases between. CDR3 length: 14 residues. The CDR3 sequence: CAIRTREGIDTQYF. The DNA for the CDR3 is TGTGCCATCAGGACTAGAGAGGGGATCGATACGCAGTATTTT.

The chain joins TRBV6-5 to TRBJ2-1; D is perhaps TRBD1 (5 bases). This CDR3 region has 13 residues. Trimming removed 5 bases from V and 10 bases from J, with 15 bases in between. The V gene's germline CDR1 is MNHEY and CDR2 SVGAGI. CDR3 bases: TGTGCCAGCAGTAGCAGGGTTCTTTACGAGCAGTTCTTC. Its translation is CASSSRVLYEQFF.